A selection of T cell receptor beta chains follows, all from one sample in a study of blood T cell repertoires in COVID-19. Profiled with immunoSEQ multiplex PCR; TCRdb holds only in-frame clones, not every one. Of 84,000 or so clones in the sample, roughly 80% were seen once. Sequenced input: peripheral blood. Receptors were obtained from a woman aged 35 to 49 with active or convalescent COVID-19. Each CDR3 is given with its conserved first and last residue. The D gene is left open where the match is weak. Clone size, where shown, is once, few, many, or a class for clones that have expanded.

cdr3_nt: TGTGCCAGCAGCAACAGGGGGCCCAACCACGAGCAGTACTTC
cdr3_aa: CASSNRGPNHEQYF
j_call: TRBJ2-7
v_call: TRBV21-1
d_call: -
clone_size: -

cdr3_nt: TGCAGCGTTATGACGGAGAATGAAAAACTGTTTTTT
cdr3_aa: CSVMTENEKLFF
j_call: TRBJ1-4
v_call: TRBV29-1
d_call: -
clone_size: once

cdr3_nt: TGTGCCAGCAAAATGGACGGACTCCAAGAGACCCAGTACTTC
cdr3_aa: CASKMDGLQETQYF
j_call: TRBJ2-5
v_call: TRBV27
d_call: -
clone_size: many

cdr3_nt: TGTGCCAGCAGCATGACTAGCGGGGGAAACACAGATACGCAGTATTTT
cdr3_aa: CASSMTSGGNTDTQYF
j_call: TRBJ2-3
v_call: TRBV7-2
d_call: TRBD2
clone_size: once

cdr3_nt: TGTGCCAGTAGTTCGACAGGGGCTGGTGAAAAACTGTTTTTT
cdr3_aa: CASSSTGAGEKLFF
j_call: TRBJ1-4
v_call: TRBV19
d_call: TRBD1
clone_size: -

cdr3_nt: TGTGCCAGCAGCTTAGGAGGACCTTATAATTCACCCCTCCACTTT
cdr3_aa: CASSLGGPYNSPLHF
j_call: TRBJ1-6
v_call: TRBV5-6
d_call: -
clone_size: -

cdr3_nt: TGCGCCAGCAGCCAAGATGGGCAGTATAATTCACCCCTCCACTTT
cdr3_aa: CASSQDGQYNSPLHF
j_call: TRBJ1-6
v_call: TRBV4-3
d_call: -
clone_size: -

cdr3_nt: TGTGCCAGCTCCCAAGATCTAGGCAAAAACATTCAGTACTTC
cdr3_aa: CASSQDLGKNIQYF
j_call: TRBJ2-4
v_call: TRBV18
d_call: -
clone_size: -

cdr3_nt: TGTGCCAGCAGCTGGGGTCCAGGGGGCACTGAAGCTTTCTTT
cdr3_aa: CASSWGPGGTEAFF
j_call: TRBJ1-1
v_call: TRBV5-8
d_call: TRBD1
clone_size: -

cdr3_nt: TGTGCCAGCAGCGGCCGCGGAGGGACAGGGAGCACAGATACGCAGTATTTT
cdr3_aa: CASSGRGGTGSTDTQYF
j_call: TRBJ2-3
v_call: TRBV7-2
d_call: TRBD1
clone_size: few

cdr3_nt: TGCGCCAGCAGCCAAACCGAAAGGGGGAGTTTTAATGAGCAGTTCTTC
cdr3_aa: CASSQTERGSFNEQFF
j_call: TRBJ2-1
v_call: TRBV5-1
d_call: -
clone_size: -

cdr3_nt: TGTGCCAGCAGTTCCCGGGAAATCAATGAGCAGTTCTTC
cdr3_aa: CASSSREINEQFF
j_call: TRBJ2-1
v_call: TRBV6-6
d_call: -
clone_size: -

cdr3_nt: TGTGCCAGCATCGATCCAGGGCTAACTTATGGCTACACCTTC
cdr3_aa: CASIDPGLTYGYTF
j_call: TRBJ1-2
v_call: TRBV7-2
d_call: -
clone_size: -

cdr3_nt: TGCGCCAGCAGCCAAGTATGGACTAGCGGCACAGATACGCAGTATTTT
cdr3_aa: CASSQVWTSGTDTQYF
j_call: TRBJ2-3
v_call: TRBV4-1
d_call: TRBD2
clone_size: -

cdr3_nt: TGTGCCAGCAGTTTCCTGCGCAGATGGGGACAGGCCACTAAAGAGGGTGGGGCCAACGTCCTGACTTTC
cdr3_aa: CASSFLRRWGQATKEGGANVLTF
j_call: TRBJ2-6
v_call: TRBV28
d_call: TRBD1
clone_size: -

cdr3_nt: TGTGCCAGCAGCCCTAGCGGGGCCCCCTACAATGAGCAGTTCTTC
cdr3_aa: CASSPSGAPYNEQFF
j_call: TRBJ2-1
v_call: TRBV7-9
d_call: TRBD2
clone_size: -

cdr3_nt: TGTGCCAGCAGTGAGTCCTTGGGGGGGATGAACACTGAAGCTTTCTTT
cdr3_aa: CASSESLGGMNTEAFF
j_call: TRBJ1-1
v_call: TRBV2
d_call: -
clone_size: -

cdr3_nt: TGTGCCAGCAGCCGGACTAGCGGGGGGAAGAACACCGGGGAGCTGTTTTTT
cdr3_aa: CASSRTSGGKNTGELFF
j_call: TRBJ2-2
v_call: TRBV7-9
d_call: TRBD2
clone_size: -

cdr3_nt: TGTGCCAGCAGTTCTGTGAGGAGTGGTGGCTACACCTTC
cdr3_aa: CASSSVRSGGYTF
j_call: TRBJ1-2
v_call: TRBV12-3/TRBV12-4
d_call: -
clone_size: few

cdr3_nt: TGCGCCAGCAGCTTGGCCCAGGGGGAGCAGTACTTC
cdr3_aa: CASSLAQGEQYF
j_call: TRBJ2-7
v_call: TRBV5-1
d_call: -
clone_size: -

cdr3_nt: TGTGCCAGCAGCGTAGGGGGAGGGACTAGCTTAGATACGCAGTATTTT
cdr3_aa: CASSVGGGTSLDTQYF
j_call: TRBJ2-3
v_call: TRBV9
d_call: TRBD2
clone_size: -

cdr3_nt: TGCGCCAGCAGTGGACAGGCGAGCACAGATACGCAGTATTTT
cdr3_aa: CASSGQASTDTQYF
j_call: TRBJ2-3
v_call: TRBV10-2
d_call: -
clone_size: once

cdr3_nt: TGCGCCAGCAGCCAAGCCATAGGACAGGGTGGAAACACTGAAGCTTTCTTT
cdr3_aa: CASSQAIGQGGNTEAFF
j_call: TRBJ1-1
v_call: TRBV4-1
d_call: TRBD1
clone_size: once

cdr3_nt: TGTGCCAGTAGTATCCGGGGGTCCAGAACAGATACGCAGTATTTT
cdr3_aa: CASSIRGSRTDTQYF
j_call: TRBJ2-3
v_call: TRBV19
d_call: -
clone_size: few

cdr3_nt: TGTGCCAGCAGTTACCTGACAGGTGTTGGCACTGAAGCTTTCTTT
cdr3_aa: CASSYLTGVGTEAFF
j_call: TRBJ1-1
v_call: TRBV28
d_call: -
clone_size: once

cdr3_nt: TGCGCCAGCCGTCAGCGGGGGGAGAACACCGGGGAGCTGTTTTTT
cdr3_aa: CASRQRGENTGELFF
j_call: TRBJ2-2
v_call: TRBV5-1
d_call: TRBD2
clone_size: -

cdr3_nt: TGTGCCAGCAGTGACGGGTTCGGGGATGAGCAGTTCTTC
cdr3_aa: CASSDGFGDEQFF
j_call: TRBJ2-1
v_call: TRBV2
d_call: -
clone_size: once

cdr3_nt: TGTGCCAGCAGCTTTCAGTTTGGGGGCACTTACGAGCAGTACTTC
cdr3_aa: CASSFQFGGTYEQYF
j_call: TRBJ2-7
v_call: TRBV7-2
d_call: -
clone_size: few

cdr3_nt: TGTGTCACCGGTAAAGGAGGGGCCAGCAATCAGCCCCAGCATTTT
cdr3_aa: CVTGKGGASNQPQHF
j_call: TRBJ1-5
v_call: TRBV24-1
d_call: -
clone_size: -

cdr3_nt: TGTGCCAGTCTCAGCGAGCATTCGAACACTGAAGCTTTCTTT
cdr3_aa: CASLSEHSNTEAFF
j_call: TRBJ1-1
v_call: TRBV28
d_call: -
clone_size: -

cdr3_nt: TGTGCCAGCAGCTTAACAGCTACGCAGTATTTT
cdr3_aa: CASSLTATQYF
j_call: TRBJ2-3
v_call: TRBV11-2
d_call: -
clone_size: -

cdr3_nt: TGTGCCAGCTCACCGGAGTCTGGGAATCAGCCCCAGCATTTT
cdr3_aa: CASSPESGNQPQHF
j_call: TRBJ1-5
v_call: TRBV18
d_call: -
clone_size: -

cdr3_nt: TGTGCCAGCAGCTTTGGTCCCCCTGGGCCTCTGCGAAACACCATATATTTT
cdr3_aa: CASSFGPPGPLRNTIYF
j_call: TRBJ1-3
v_call: TRBV5-4
d_call: -
clone_size: -

cdr3_nt: TGTGCCAGCTCACCACCGAACAGGGGGCGCACTAACTACGAGCAGTACTTC
cdr3_aa: CASSPPNRGRTNYEQYF
j_call: TRBJ2-7
v_call: TRBV18
d_call: TRBD1
clone_size: -

cdr3_nt: TGTGCCAGCACCCGAGGTTTTCCCCATACTAGCGGGAAGTCGTACGAGCAGTACTTC
cdr3_aa: CASTRGFPHTSGKSYEQYF
j_call: TRBJ2-7
v_call: TRBV2
d_call: TRBD2
clone_size: -

cdr3_nt: TGTGCCTGGCAGGGAATTGAGGAAAAACTGTTTTTT
cdr3_aa: CAWQGIEEKLFF
j_call: TRBJ1-4
v_call: TRBV30
d_call: -
clone_size: -

cdr3_nt: TGTGCTAGTGGTTTAACCCGGACAACTGGAAACACCATATATTTT
cdr3_aa: CASGLTRTTGNTIYF
j_call: TRBJ1-3
v_call: TRBV12-5
d_call: -
clone_size: once

cdr3_nt: TGTGCCAGCAGTCCCCAGACACCTTCCTACGAGCAGTACTTC
cdr3_aa: CASSPQTPSYEQYF
j_call: TRBJ2-7
v_call: TRBV27
d_call: -
clone_size: -

cdr3_nt: TGTGCCAGCCGGCAGGGGGCGGGCTATGGCTACACCTTC
cdr3_aa: CASRQGAGYGYTF
j_call: TRBJ1-2
v_call: TRBV12-3/TRBV12-4
d_call: TRBD1
clone_size: once

cdr3_nt: TGTGCCAGCAGCCTAGGACAGAGCCTTCCCTTCTACGAGCAGTACTTC
cdr3_aa: CASSLGQSLPFYEQYF
j_call: TRBJ2-7
v_call: TRBV28
d_call: -
clone_size: -